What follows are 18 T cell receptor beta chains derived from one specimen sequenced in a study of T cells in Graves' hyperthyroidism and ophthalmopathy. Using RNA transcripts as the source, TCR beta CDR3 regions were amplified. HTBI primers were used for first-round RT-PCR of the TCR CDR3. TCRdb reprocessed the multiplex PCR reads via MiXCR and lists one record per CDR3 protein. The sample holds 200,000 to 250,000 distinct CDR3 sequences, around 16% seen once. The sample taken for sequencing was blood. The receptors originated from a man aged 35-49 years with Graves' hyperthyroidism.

The CDR3 spells CASSVAVWGSSHTGELFF. Written as DNA, the CDR3 is TGTGCCAGCAGCGTAGCGGTTTGGGGAAGCAGTCACACCGGGGAGCTGTTTTTT. This rearrangement joins TRBV9 to TRBJ2-2; unclear D gene. Germline V CDR1 and CDR2: SGDLS, YYNGEE. This CDR3 comprises 18 residues. V was trimmed by 0 bases and J by 3 bases, leaving 18 bases between them.

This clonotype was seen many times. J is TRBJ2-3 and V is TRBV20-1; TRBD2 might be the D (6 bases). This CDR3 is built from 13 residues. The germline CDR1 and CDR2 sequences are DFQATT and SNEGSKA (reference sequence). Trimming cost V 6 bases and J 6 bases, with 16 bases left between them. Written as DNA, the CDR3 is TGCAGTGCGGCACACGGAGGGACTGATACGCAGTATTTT. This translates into CSAAHGGTDTQYF.

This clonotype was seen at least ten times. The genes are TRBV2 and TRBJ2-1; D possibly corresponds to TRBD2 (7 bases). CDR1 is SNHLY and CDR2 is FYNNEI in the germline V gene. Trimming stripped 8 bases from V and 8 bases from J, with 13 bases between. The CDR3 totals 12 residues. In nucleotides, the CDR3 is TGTGCCAGCTGGCGGGGGCCCGATGAGCAGTTCTTC. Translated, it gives CASWRGPDEQFF.

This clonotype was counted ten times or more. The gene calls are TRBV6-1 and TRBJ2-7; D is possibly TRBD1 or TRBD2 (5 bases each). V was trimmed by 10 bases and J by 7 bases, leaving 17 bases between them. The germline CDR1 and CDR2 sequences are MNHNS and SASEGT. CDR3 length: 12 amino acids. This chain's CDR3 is CATGRRTVEQYF. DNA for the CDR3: TGTGCCACGGGACGCCGGACGGTAGAGCAGTACTTC.

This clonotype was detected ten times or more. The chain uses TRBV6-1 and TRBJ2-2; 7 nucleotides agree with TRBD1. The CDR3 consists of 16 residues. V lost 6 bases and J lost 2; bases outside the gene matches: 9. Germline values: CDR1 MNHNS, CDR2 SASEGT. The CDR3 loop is CASRPGTATNTGELFF. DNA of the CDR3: TGTGCCAGCAGGCCCGGGACAGCGACCAACACCGGGGAGCTGTTTTTT.

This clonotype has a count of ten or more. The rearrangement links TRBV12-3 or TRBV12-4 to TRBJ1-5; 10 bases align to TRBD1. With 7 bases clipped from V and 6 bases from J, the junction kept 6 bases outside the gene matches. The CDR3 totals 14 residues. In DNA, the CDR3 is TGTGCCAGCACCCTAGGACAGGGGGTTCAGCCCCAGCATTTT. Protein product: CASTLGQGVQPQHF.

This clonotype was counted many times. This CDR3 reads CASSFIYNYGYTF. CDR3 DNA: TGTGCCAGCAGCTTTATATACAACTATGGCTACACCTTC. The chain carries TRBV28 and TRBJ1-2; D uncertain. The V end lost 6 bases, the J end lost 2 bases, and 10 bases lay between the germline ends. CDR3 length: 13 amino acids. The germline V gene encodes CDR1 MDHEN and CDR2 SYDVKM.

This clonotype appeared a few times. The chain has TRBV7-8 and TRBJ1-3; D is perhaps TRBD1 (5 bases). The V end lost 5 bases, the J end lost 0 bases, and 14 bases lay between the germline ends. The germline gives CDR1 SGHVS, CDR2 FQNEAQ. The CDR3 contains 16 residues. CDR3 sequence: CASSREAGHSGNTIYF. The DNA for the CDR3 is TGTGCCAGCAGCCGTGAGGCTGGACACTCTGGAAACACCATATATTTT.

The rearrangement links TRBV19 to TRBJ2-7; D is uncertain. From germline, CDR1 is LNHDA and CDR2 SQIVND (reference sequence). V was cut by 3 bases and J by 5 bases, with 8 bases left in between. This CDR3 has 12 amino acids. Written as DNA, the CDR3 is TGTGCCAGTAGTATGTCGGCCGACGAGCAGTACTTC. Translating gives CASSMSADEQYF.

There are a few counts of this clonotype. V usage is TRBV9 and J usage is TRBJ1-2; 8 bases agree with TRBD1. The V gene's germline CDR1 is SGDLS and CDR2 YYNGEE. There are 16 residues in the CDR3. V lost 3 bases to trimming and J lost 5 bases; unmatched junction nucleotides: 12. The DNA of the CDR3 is TGTGCCAGCAGCGAGAGGGGTGGGACAGGACGTTATGGCTACACCTTC. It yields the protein CASSERGGTGRYGYTF.

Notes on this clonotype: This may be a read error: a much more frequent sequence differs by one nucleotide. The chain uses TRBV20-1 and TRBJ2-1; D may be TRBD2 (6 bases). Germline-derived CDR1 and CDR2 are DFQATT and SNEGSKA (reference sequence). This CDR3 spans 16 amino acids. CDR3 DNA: TGCGGTGCTAGAGCTAAGACTAGTTGGTCCTACAATGAGCAGTTCTTC. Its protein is CGARAKTSWSYNEQFF.

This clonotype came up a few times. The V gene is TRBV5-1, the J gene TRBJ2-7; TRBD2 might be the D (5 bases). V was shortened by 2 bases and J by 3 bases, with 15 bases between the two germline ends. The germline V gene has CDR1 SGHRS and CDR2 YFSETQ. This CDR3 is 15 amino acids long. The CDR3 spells CASSFGLDGLYEQYF. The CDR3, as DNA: TGCGCCAGCAGCTTCGGACTCGACGGCCTCTACGAGCAGTACTTC.

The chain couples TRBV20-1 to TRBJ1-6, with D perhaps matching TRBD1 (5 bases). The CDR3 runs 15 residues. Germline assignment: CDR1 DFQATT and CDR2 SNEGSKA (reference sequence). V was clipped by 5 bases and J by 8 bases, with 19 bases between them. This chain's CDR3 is CSAFNPGPRDSPLHF. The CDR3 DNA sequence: TGCAGTGCTTTCAACCCGGGACCCAGGGATTCACCCCTCCACTTT.

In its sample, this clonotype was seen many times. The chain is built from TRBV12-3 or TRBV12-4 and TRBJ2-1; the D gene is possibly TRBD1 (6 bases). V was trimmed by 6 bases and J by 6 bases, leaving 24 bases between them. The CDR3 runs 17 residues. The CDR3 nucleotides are TGTGCCAGCAGAGAAATAGGGGCTACCCTAGGGGGCAATGAGCAGTTCTTC. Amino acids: CASREIGATLGGNEQFF.

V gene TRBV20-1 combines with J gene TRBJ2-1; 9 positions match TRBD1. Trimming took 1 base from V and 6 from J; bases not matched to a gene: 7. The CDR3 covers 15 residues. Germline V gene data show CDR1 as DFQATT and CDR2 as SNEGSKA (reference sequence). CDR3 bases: TGCAGTGCTAGAGGGGGGACAGGGTATAGCAATGAGCAGTTCTTC. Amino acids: CSARGGTGYSNEQFF.

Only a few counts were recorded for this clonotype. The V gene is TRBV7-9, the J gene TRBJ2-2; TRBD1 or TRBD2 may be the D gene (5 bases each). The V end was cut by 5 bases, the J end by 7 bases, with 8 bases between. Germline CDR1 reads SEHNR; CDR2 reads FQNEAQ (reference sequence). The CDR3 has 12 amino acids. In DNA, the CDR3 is TGTGCCAGCAGCCAGGGAGTCGGGGAGCTGTTTTTT. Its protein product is CASSQGVGELFF.

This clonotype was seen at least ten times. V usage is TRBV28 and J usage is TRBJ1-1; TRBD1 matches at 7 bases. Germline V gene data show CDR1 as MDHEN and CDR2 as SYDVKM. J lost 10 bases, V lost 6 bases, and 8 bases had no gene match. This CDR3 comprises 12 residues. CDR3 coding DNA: TGTGCCAGCAGCCATGACAGGGACACAGCTTTCTTT. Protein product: CASSHDRDTAFF.

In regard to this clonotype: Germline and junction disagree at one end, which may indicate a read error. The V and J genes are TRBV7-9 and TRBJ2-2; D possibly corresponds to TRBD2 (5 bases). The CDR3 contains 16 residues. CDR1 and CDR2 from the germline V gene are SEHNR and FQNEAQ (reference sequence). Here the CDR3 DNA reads TGTGCCAGCAGCTCAGGACGGGGTAAAGACACCCGGGAGCTGTTTTTT. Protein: CASSSGRGKDTRELFF.